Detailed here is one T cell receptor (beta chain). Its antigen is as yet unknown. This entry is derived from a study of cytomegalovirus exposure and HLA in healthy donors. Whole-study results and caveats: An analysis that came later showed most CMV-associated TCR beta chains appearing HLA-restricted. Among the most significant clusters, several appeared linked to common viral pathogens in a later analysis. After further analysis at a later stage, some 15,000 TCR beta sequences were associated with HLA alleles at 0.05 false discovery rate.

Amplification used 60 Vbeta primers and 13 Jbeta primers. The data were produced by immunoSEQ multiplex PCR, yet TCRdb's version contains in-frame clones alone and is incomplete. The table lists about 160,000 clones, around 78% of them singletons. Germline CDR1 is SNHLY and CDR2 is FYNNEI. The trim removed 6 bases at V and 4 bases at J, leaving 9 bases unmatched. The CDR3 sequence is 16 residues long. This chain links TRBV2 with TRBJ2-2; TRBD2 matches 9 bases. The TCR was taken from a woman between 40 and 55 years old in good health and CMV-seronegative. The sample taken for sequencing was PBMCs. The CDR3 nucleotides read TGTGCCAGCAGCCGGGGACTAGCCGCGGTCACCGGGGAGCTGTTTTTT. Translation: CASSRGLAAVTGELFF.